The next 5 T cell receptor beta chains were all read from a single sample in a study of brain T cells in children with intractable seizures (dated by TCRdb to the early 2020s). Receptor amplification or capture employed the immunoSEQ multiplex PCR assay. The table comes from immuneACCESS by way of TCRdb, which keeps in-frame sequences with V and J called. Part of the clones is missing from these tables; in studies checked, under half for an unresolved V gene and the rest for unknown reasons. This sample holds 300,000 to 400,000 clones; approximately 93% were observed only once. The ten most abundant clones make up around 6% of the sample. The sample's time point label is to be understood as: blood from clinic visit 5 months post-surgery; TSC patient then seizure free. The material was peripheral blood, obtained roughly 5 months after surgery. The receptors were gathered from a boy less than two years old with tuberous sclerosis and intractable seizures.

A word on this clone: The sample carries other DNA sequences with the same CDR3. J is TRBJ1-1 and V is TRBV12-3 or TRBV12-4; D might be TRBD1 (5 bases). Between the trimmed V and J ends, which lost 3 bases and 6 bases, there was a span of 8 bases. This CDR3 has 12 residues. For the CDR3, the DNA is TGTGCCAGCAGTTTTGCGGGGGCTGAAGCTTTCTTT. The encoded protein is CASSFAGAEAFF.

This clone was counted a single time. The genes are TRBV5-6 and TRBJ1-2; D is ambiguous. The CDR3 spans 11 residues. Deletions cut 0 bases from V and 9 bases from J, with 6 bases between. Germline V gene sequence: CDR1 SGHDT, CDR2 YYEEEE. Here the CDR3 DNA reads TGTGCCAGCAGCTTGGTGGGAAGCTACACCTTC. It yields the protein CASSLVGSYTF.

This clone was detected a few times. The rearrangement links TRBV6-5 to TRBJ1-2, with D perhaps matching TRBD1 (6 bases). The CDR3 extends over 15 amino acids. The germline gives CDR1 MNHEY, CDR2 SVGAGI. Trimming cost V 0 bases and J 3 bases, with 11 bases left between them. In DNA, the CDR3 is TGTGCCAGCAGTTACTCGACAGGAATTGACTATGGCTACACCTTC. Residues: CASSYSTGIDYGYTF.

In its sample, this clone was seen a few times. Additional DNA sequences in this sample encode the identical CDR3. The gene calls are TRBV7-2 and TRBJ2-7, with D possibly TRBD2 on 6 matching bases. The ends were cut back, 1 base at V and 0 bases at J, with 13 bases in the middle. The CDR3 totals 16 residues. Germline CDR1 is SGHTA and CDR2 is FQGNSA. DNA for the CDR3: TGTGCCAGCAGCTTAGTGGCGGGATCTAGCTCCTACGAGCAGTACTTC. This translates into CASSLVAGSSSYEQYF.

The gene calls are TRBV6-5 and TRBJ2-5; D might be TRBD1 (7 bases). Germline CDR1 reads MNHEY; CDR2 reads SVGAGI. Trimming pared 6 bases from V and 5 bases from J, leaving 16 bases between. This CDR3 contains 14 residues. The DNA of the CDR3 is TGTGCCAGCAGCCAGGGGGGCCCAGGGGAGACCCAGTACTTC. The encoded protein is CASSQGGPGETQYF.